Shown below are 29 T cell receptor beta chains from a single sample sequenced in a study of blood T cell dynamics during melanoma immunotherapy. Repertoires were generated with immunoSEQ multiplex PCR, while TCRdb's copy carries only in-frame clones and drops some. The sample has approximately 14,000 clones, about 94% seen once. Time point specified: week 3, after first cycle of checkpoint inhibitor. Material: blood, obtained from a patient treated with checkpoint blockade. The receptor source for this set is a human donor with melanoma.

The chain combines TRBV6-5 with TRBJ2-5; 8 bases align to TRBD1. Germline V CDR1 and CDR2: MNHEY, SVGAGI. V gave up 6 bases and J gave up 3 bases; unmatched junction bases: 9. The CDR3 totals 15 residues. CDR3 sequence reads: CASRSSGGGEETQYF. In DNA form, the CDR3 reads TGTGCCAGCAGATCTTCAGGGGGCGGGGAAGAGACCCAGTACTTC.

The chain combines TRBV7-9 with TRBJ2-5; D not certain. Germline CDR1 reads SEHNR; CDR2 reads FQNEAQ (reference sequence). V was cut by 5 bases and J by 2 bases, with 18 bases left in between. The length of the CDR3 is 16 residues. In DNA form, the CDR3 reads TGTGCCAGCAGCAGCCGTCCAGAAGCTCTACAAGAGACCCAGTACTTC. Translation: CASSSRPEALQETQYF.

J is TRBJ2-4 and V is TRBV15; a weak D match, TRBD2 (6 bases). The CDR3 loop spans 15 amino acids. In germline, CDR1 is LNHNV, CDR2 YYDKDF (reference sequence). V was shortened by 4 bases and J by 3 bases, with 13 bases between the two germline ends. The CDR3 region is CATSNPGTVKNIQYF. The CDR3 bases are TGTGCCACCAGCAACCCCGGGACTGTCAAAAACATTCAGTACTTC.

The chain is built from TRBV4-1 and TRBJ1-5; TRBD1 agrees at 10 bases. Germline assignment: CDR1 MGHRA and CDR2 YSYEKL. V was pared by 0 bases and J by 10 bases, with 12 bases of the junction left unmatched. This CDR3 has 17 amino acids. The CDR3 sequence is CASSQEGGTGVSSPQHF. The CDR3 DNA reads as TGCGCCAGCAGCCAAGAGGGCGGGACAGGGGTCTCGTCACCCCAGCATTTT.

The V and J genes are TRBV7-3 and TRBJ2-3; the match to TRBD1 covers 11 bases. CDR3 length equals 16 residues. From germline, CDR1 is SGHTA and CDR2 FQGTGA. V trimming: 4 bases; J trimming: 4 bases; junction bases outside the gene matches: 7. The CDR3 protein is CASSSAGQGASDTQYF. The DNA of the CDR3 is TGTGCCAGCAGCTCCGCCGGACAGGGGGCTTCAGATACGCAGTATTTT.

This chain connects TRBV10-2 to TRBJ2-1; 11 nucleotides align to TRBD2. V lost 4 bases, J lost 1 base, and 6 bases stayed unmatched. This CDR3 spans 17 amino acids. CDR1 is WSHSY and CDR2 is SAAADI in the germline V gene. Here the CDR3 DNA reads TGCGCCAGCAGTGGGACTAGCGGGCCCGTTTCCTACAATGAGCAGTTCTTC. Amino acid sequence: CASSGTSGPVSYNEQFF.

The V and J genes are TRBV19 and TRBJ2-1; 7 bases map to TRBD2. V shed 8 bases and J 0 bases; nucleotides not matched to a gene: 7. The length of the CDR3 is 15 residues. Germline CDR1 and CDR2: LNHDA and SQIVND (reference sequence). The DNA for the CDR3 is TGTGCCAGTGTGGGGGTAGCGGGCTCCTACAATGAGCAGTTCTTC. Protein sequence: CASVGVAGSYNEQFF.

The chain recombines TRBV7-9 with TRBJ2-5, with D perhaps matching TRBD2 (6 bases). The CDR3 extends over 15 amino acids. Germline V lookup: CDR1 SEHNR, CDR2 FQNEAQ (reference sequence). V gave up 1 base and J gave up 5 bases, with 14 bases separating them. CDR3 amino acids: CASSLVWGDLETQYF. The CDR3 nucleotides read TGTGCCAGCAGCTTAGTTTGGGGGGACCTGGAGACCCAGTACTTC.

The V gene is TRBV6-5, the J gene TRBJ1-1; 8 bases fit TRBD1. The CDR3 length is 14 residues. Germline V gene data show CDR1 as MNHEY and CDR2 as SVGAGI. V lost 6 bases, J lost 3 bases, and 6 bases stayed unmatched. DNA of the CDR3: TGTGCCAGCAGGCTGGGACAGGAGGACACTGAAGCTTTCTTT. This translates into CASRLGQEDTEAFF.

The CDR3 protein is CASSPRAGMNTEAFF. DNA of the CDR3: TGTGCCAGTAGTCCCAGGGCGGGTATGAACACTGAAGCTTTCTTT. This sequence joins TRBV19 and TRBJ1-1; D may be TRBD1 (5 bases). With 5 bases removed from V and 0 bases from J, the gap between germline ends came to 13 bases. The CDR3 consists of 15 residues. Germline V gives CDR1 LNHDA, CDR2 SQIVND (reference sequence).

This chain joins TRBV2 and TRBJ1-5, with no clear D. Between the trimmed V and J ends, which lost 3 bases and 5 bases, there was a span of 14 bases. The germline V gene encodes CDR1 SNHLY and CDR2 FYNNEI. The CDR3 is 15 amino acids. CDR3 amino acids: CASSELGQIYQPQHF. CDR3 in DNA: TGTGCCAGCAGTGAGTTAGGGCAGATATATCAGCCCCAGCATTTT. The whole variable domain, filled in from reference TRBV2 and TRBJ1-5, reads EPEVTQTPSHQVTQMGQEVILRCVPISNHLYFYWYRQILGQKVEFLVSFYNNEISEKSEIFDDQFSVERPDGSNFTLKIRSTKLEDSAMYFCASSELGQIYQPQHFGDGTRLSIL.

This chain joins TRBV19 and TRBJ1-6, with TRBD1 identical over 8 bases. The CDR3 is 13 residues long. CDR1 and CDR2 (germline): LNHDA, SQIVND (reference sequence). Trimming cost V 10 bases and J 9 bases; bases outside gene matches: 8. The CDR3 DNA reads as TGTGCCATAGGACAGGGTCCGGGTTCACCCCTCCACTTT. Protein: CAIGQGPGSPLHF.

The gene calls are TRBV6-1 and TRBJ2-7; TRBD2 might be the D (6 bases). This CDR3 region has 14 residues. The germline V gene has CDR1 MNHNS and CDR2 SASEGT. Trimming removed 6 bases at V and 7 bases at J, with 19 bases between. CDR3 residues: CASSPVGGRGEQYF. CDR3 nucleotides: TGTGCCAGCAGCCCCGTGGGAGGCCGGGGGGAGCAGTACTTC.

This clone was detected only once. The chain has TRBV28 and TRBJ2-2; 7 positions agree with TRBD2. The CDR3 covers 13 residues. Germline CDR1 and CDR2: MDHEN and SYDVKM. V shed 10 bases and J 6 bases; nucleotides not matched to a gene: 8. The CDR3 region is CATSLGGSGELFF. In DNA, the CDR3 is TGTGCCACATCTCTGGGGGGGTCCGGGGAGCTGTTTTTT.

The chain links TRBV18 to TRBJ1-2; D gene uncertain. Germline loops: CDR1 KGHSH, CDR2 LQKENI. V lost 6 bases and J lost 8, with 16 bases in between. This CDR3 comprises 13 residues. DNA for the CDR3: TGTGCCAGCTCTCCGACAAAAACGGGAGGCTACACCTTC. Translating it yields CASSPTKTGGYTF.

The chain employs TRBV11-3 and TRBJ2-7; no definite D call. Germline assignment: CDR1 SGHNT and CDR2 YENEEA. The CDR3 extends over 14 amino acids. Deletions cut 8 bases from V and 1 base from J, with 15 bases between. The CDR3 loop reads CASSLDGPSYEQYF. DNA for the CDR3: TGTGCCAGCTCCCTCGACGGACCGTCCTACGAGCAGTACTTC.

The rearrangement joins TRBV15 to TRBJ2-7; D is perhaps TRBD1 (6 bases). The germline gives CDR1 LNHNV, CDR2 YYDKDF (reference sequence). The CDR3 contains 14 residues. The V and J ends lost 2 bases and 7 bases respectively, with 15 bases between them. The CDR3 region has the DNA TGTGCCACCAGCAGACCGGGGACACGTTGGGAGCAGTACTTC. Its protein product is CATSRPGTRWEQYF.

The chain employs TRBV6-1 and TRBJ2-6; D is unclear. CDR1 MNHNS and CDR2 SASEGT come from the germline V gene. V dropped 1 base and J dropped 2 bases, with 6 bases sitting between them. The CDR3 spans 15 residues. The CDR3 spells CASSEGNAGANVLTF. CDR3 bases: TGTGCCAGCAGTGAAGGGAATGCTGGGGCCAACGTCCTGACTTTC.

V gene TRBV2 combines with J gene TRBJ2-1; 14 bases agree with TRBD2. The CDR3 sequence is 17 residues long. The germline V gene has CDR1 SNHLY and CDR2 FYNNEI. After removal of 8 bases from V and 5 bases from J, the junction contained 11 bases not matched to a gene. CDR3: CASGQGGLAGANNEQFF. CDR3 DNA sequence: TGTGCCAGCGGCCAAGGGGGACTAGCGGGGGCCAACAATGAGCAGTTCTTC.

There are a few counts of this clone. The rearrangement joins TRBV5-4 to TRBJ1-1, with D perhaps TRBD1 (5 bases). In germline, CDR1 is SGHNT, CDR2 YYREEE (reference sequence). The ends were cut back, 4 bases at V and 1 base at J, with 14 bases in the middle. The CDR3 is 15 residues long. This chain's CDR3 is CASSLPGTANTEAFF. DNA of the CDR3: TGTGCCAGCAGCCTACCCGGGACGGCGAACACTGAAGCTTTCTTT.

The chain employs TRBV30 and TRBJ1-1; D unclear. V dropped 3 bases and J dropped 0 bases, with 5 bases sitting between them. Germline CDR1 is GTSNPN and CDR2 is SVGIG (reference sequence). This CDR3 comprises 12 residues. DNA for the CDR3: TGTGCCTGGAGACTCATGAACACTGAAGCTTTCTTT. It yields the protein CAWRLMNTEAFF.

V usage is TRBV2 and J usage is TRBJ2-5; 7 bases are a match to TRBD1. The DNA matches TRBJ2-7 better at its end, which makes the J call doubtful. Germline CDR1 and CDR2: SNHLY and FYNNEI. The CDR3 loop spans 12 amino acids. The chain's CDR3 is CASLGTAYEQYF. In DNA, the CDR3 is TGTGCCAGCCTTGGGACAGCCTACGAGCAGTACTTC.

In this sample, this clone turned up a few times. V gene TRBV7-9 combines with J gene TRBJ2-2; 11 bases are a match to TRBD1. The V gene end was trimmed by 6 bases and the J gene end by 6 bases; junction bases not matched to a gene: 6. CDR1 is SEHNR, CDR2 FQNEAQ, per germline (reference sequence). This CDR3 region has 15 residues. CDR3 coding DNA: TGTGCCAGCAGTCGGACAGGGGGCGCCCCCGGGGAGCTGTTTTTT. This encodes CASSRTGGAPGELFF. Using reference TRBV7-9 and TRBJ2-2 for the parts outside the CDR3, the full variable domain is DTGVSQNPRHKITKRGQNVTFRCDPISEHNRLYWYRQTLGQGPEFLTYFQNEAQLEKSRLLSDRFSAERPKGSFSTLEIQRTEQGDSAMYLCASSRTGGAPGELFFGEGSRLTVL.

The CDR3, as DNA: TGCGCCAGCAGCTTGGGCCAGGGGCGTCAAGAGACCCAGTACTTC. Amino acid sequence: CASSLGQGRQETQYF. The chain carries TRBV5-1 and TRBJ2-5; TRBD1 is a possible D gene (6 bases). The germline V gene encodes CDR1 SGHRS and CDR2 YFSETQ. Deletions cut 0 bases from V and 2 bases from J, with 11 bases between. CDR3 size: 15 residues. The whole variable domain, remainder taken from reference TRBV5-1 and TRBJ2-5, is KAGVTQTPRYLIKTRGQQVTLSCSPISGHRSVSWYQQTPGQGLQFLFEYFSETQRNKGNFPGRFSGRQFSNSRSEMNVSTLELGDSALYLCASSLGQGRQETQYFGPGTRLLVL.

The rearrangement uses TRBV30 and TRBJ1-1, with D possibly being TRBD1 (6 bases). This CDR3 has 13 amino acids. The V end lost 1 base, the J end lost 1 base, and 7 bases lay between the germline ends. Per germline, CDR1 GTSNPN and CDR2 SVGIG (reference sequence). The DNA of the CDR3 is TGTGCCTGGAGTGAGACAGGGAACACTGAAGCTTTCTTT. Protein sequence: CAWSETGNTEAFF.

The chain couples TRBV19 to TRBJ1-5; TRBD1 might be the D (6 bases). Germline CDR1 LNHDA, CDR2 SQIVND (reference sequence). The ends were cut back, 5 bases at V and 6 bases at J, with 8 bases in the middle. The CDR3 spans 12 residues. The CDR3 here is CASSDRSQPQHF. CDR3 DNA sequence: TGTGCCAGTAGTGACAGGTCTCAGCCCCAGCATTTT.

The rearrangement links TRBV2 to TRBJ2-3, with D perhaps given as TRBD1 or TRBD2 (6 bases each). The ends were cut back, 9 bases at V and 0 bases at J, with 13 bases in the middle. Germline V gives CDR1 SNHLY, CDR2 FYNNEI. CDR3 length: 14 amino acids. CDR3 in amino acids: CASGGRVSTDTQYF. Here the CDR3 DNA reads TGTGCCAGTGGGGGGCGGGTTAGCACAGATACGCAGTATTTT.

This chain connects TRBV9 to TRBJ2-5; 13 positions agree with TRBD2. Losses at the gene ends were 3 bases for V and 3 bases for J; bases not matched to a gene: 11. The CDR3 has 18 residues. Germline CDR1 is SGDLS and CDR2 is YYNGEE. The CDR3 DNA reads TGTGCCAGCAGCGAATTATCCTCTACTAGCGGGAGGGAAGAGACCCAGTACTTC. Amino acids: CASSELSSTSGREETQYF.

The chain uses TRBV6-1 and TRBJ1-3; perhaps TRBD1 as D (5 bases). The V and J ends lost 5 bases and 3 bases respectively, with 14 bases between them. The CDR3 runs 15 residues. Per germline, CDR1 MNHNS and CDR2 SASEGT. The CDR3 region has the DNA TGTGCCAGCAGTTCATTAGGGGAAGATGGAAACACCATATATTTT. Protein sequence: CASSSLGEDGNTIYF.